This record covers a single T cell receptor beta chain. The data were taken from a study of cytomegalovirus exposure and HLA in healthy donors. Vbeta (60) and Jbeta (13) primers were used in the PCR. The protocol was immunoSEQ multiplex PCR, while the TCRdb copy is restricted to in-frame clones and leaves out a portion. The sample lists about 220,000 clones, under 80% occurring once. Germline assignment: CDR1 MNHNS and CDR2 SASEGT. The CDR3 runs to 14 residues. After removal of 5 bases from V and 6 bases from J, the junction contained 8 bases not matched to a gene. V is TRBV6-1 and J is TRBJ1-1; TRBD1 aligns across 8 bases. Sequencing was done on a sample of PBMCs. The TCR originated in a woman in her thirties in good health and CMV-seronegative. The CDR3 protein is CASSPGQGFAEAFF. DNA for the CDR3: TGTGCCAGCAGTCCAGGACAGGGTTTTGCTGAAGCTTTCTTT.